This is a list of T cell receptor beta chains from one sample in a study of T-cell reconstitution after alpha-beta-depleted transplantation in children. MiXCR, applied by TCRdb to the PCR reads, yields one record per CDR3 protein. The sample has roughly 400,000 distinct CDR3 sequences; about a fifth are singletons. This specimen was PBMCs from the stem cell graft donor, taken from the stem cell graft. These receptors all come from a human donor who donated a stem cell graft to a child with acute myeloid leukemia. Both conserved end residues are part of each CDR3. D genes are given only for firm matches. Clone size is not always given. Where it is, it says once, few, many or a class for expanded clones.

D	size	J	V	DNA	CDR3
.	few	TRBJ1-1	TRBV9	TGTGCCAGCAGCGTAGAGGGGCGCGGTGAAGCTTTCTTT	CASSVEGRGEAFF
.	.	TRBJ2-3	TRBV6-5	TGTGCCAGCAGTTACCATACAACCTCCACAGATACGCAGTATTTT	CASSYHTTSTDTQYF
TRBD1	.	TRBJ2-1	TRBV3-1	TGTGCCAGCGGAGGGACAGGGTACAATGAGCAGTTCTTC	CASGGTGYNEQFF
.	.	TRBJ2-1	TRBV5-1	TGCGCCAGCAGAGAGGACGGGGGTGAGCAGTTCTTC	CASREDGGEQFF
TRBD1	.	TRBJ2-7	TRBV29-1	TGCAGCGTCACAGGGGCAAGGTCCTACGAGCAGTACTTC	CSVTGARSYEQYF
TRBD1	few	TRBJ2-5	TRBV29-1	TGCAGCGTCACTCCCGGGACAGGGGGGACCCAGTACTTC	CSVTPGTGGTQYF
TRBD2	.	TRBJ2-1	TRBV2	TGTGCCAGCAGTTCACTAGCGGGAGCCTTCAATGAGCAGTTCTTC	CASSSLAGAFNEQFF
.	.	TRBJ1-1	TRBV28	TGTGCCAGCTGTGAGACACAGAACACTGAAGCTTTCTTT	CASCETQNTEAFF
.	many	TRBJ2-7	TRBV20-1	TGCAGTGCTAGGATCAGGGACTACGAGCAGTACTTC	CSARIRDYEQYF
.	many	TRBJ1-6	TRBV5-1	TGCGCCAGCAGCCTGGACAGCCTCGGTTCACCCCTCCACTTT	CASSLDSLGSPLHF
TRBD2	few	TRBJ2-3	TRBV29-1	TGCAGCGTTGCGGGTCGGGCGGGGGAGGGCACAGATACGCAGTATTTT	CSVAGRAGEGTDTQYF
.	few	TRBJ2-1	TRBV6-1	TGTGCCAGCAACCAAGGTCCAGGGGTCTCCAATGAGCAGTTCTTC	CASNQGPGVSNEQFF
.	few	TRBJ2-2	TRBV28	TGTGCCAGCAGGCCCGGGATGAACACCGGGGAGCTGTTTTTT	CASRPGMNTGELFF
TRBD2	few	TRBJ2-7	TRBV12-3/TRBV12-4	TGTGCCAGCAGTTCTCTGGCGGGAGAACCCTACGAGCAGTACTTC	CASSSLAGEPYEQYF
.	.	TRBJ2-5	TRBV12-3/TRBV12-4	TGTGCCAGCAGGACCCTCGGGGGGCTAATAGAGACCCAGTACTTC	CASRTLGGLIETQYF
TRBD1	.	TRBJ2-1	TRBV12-3/TRBV12-4	TGTGCCAGCAGTTTTGGGACAGGGGGGTTCAATGAGCAGTTCTTC	CASSFGTGGFNEQFF
TRBD2	.	TRBJ2-1	TRBV20-1	TGCAGTGCCGGAGGTGGACTAGCTAGCAATGAGCAGTTCTTC	CSAGGGLASNEQFF
TRBD2	once	TRBJ2-3	TRBV7-9	TGTGCCAGCAGCTTGGGAATAGCGGGAGGCACAGATACGCAGTATTTT	CASSLGIAGGTDTQYF
TRBD1	.	TRBJ1-2	TRBV5-1	TGCGCCAGCAGCGAGCCTGGACAGGGTTGGGGCTACACCTTC	CASSEPGQGWGYTF
.	many	TRBJ2-5	TRBV20-1	TGCAGTGCTAGAGCAAAAGAGACCCAGTACTTC	CSARAKETQYF